One sample yielded the 29 T cell receptor beta chains listed below, sequenced in a study of cytomegalovirus exposure and HLA in healthy donors (dated by TCRdb to 2016 to 2017). The library came from the immunoSEQ multiplex PCR assay. For the multiplex PCR, a mixture combining 60 forward primers for TCR Vbeta segments and 13 reverse primers for TCR Jbeta segments was used. The source is immuneACCESS, and TCRdb retained only in-frame sequences with V and J called. Part of the clones is not carried over; for the studies checked, unresolved V genes explain less than half of this, and the remainder is unexplained. In all, the sample holds roughly 170,000 clones, and 65% to 85% of those were seen once. The top ten hold 4.5% of the sample. What was sequenced was PBMCs. The receptor source for this set is a woman aged 45 to 65 in good health and CMV-seropositive.

This clone was seen a handful of times. V and J are TRBV19 and TRBJ2-1; possibly TRBD2 for D (6 bases). This CDR3 is 16 amino acids long. Germline CDR1 is LNHDA and CDR2 is SQIVND (reference sequence). V was cut by 3 bases and J by 5 bases, with 17 bases left in between. For the CDR3, the DNA is TGTGCCAGTAGTATTAATGACGCGGGACGTAACAATGAGCAGTTCTTC. Translated: CASSINDAGRNNEQFF.

This clone appeared a single time. The chain links TRBV10-3 to TRBJ2-3, with D maybe TRBD2 (6 bases). V was pared by 6 bases and J by 0 bases, with 10 bases between. This CDR3 region has 14 residues. The germline V gene has CDR1 ENHRY and CDR2 SYGVKD. Written as DNA, the CDR3 is TGTGCCATCAGATTCAGCGGGAGCACAGATACGCAGTATTTT. Protein: CAIRFSGSTDTQYF.

The V gene is TRBV5-1, the J gene TRBJ1-4; D is unclear. Looked up from germline, CDR1 is SGHRS and CDR2 is YFSETQ. The CDR3 spans 14 residues. V lost 4 bases and J lost 8, with 15 bases in between. The CDR3 DNA reads TGCGCCAGCAGCGTAGACGGAGGGTACGAAAAACTGTTTTTT. This codes for CASSVDGGYEKLFF.

This chain connects TRBV27 to TRBJ2-7, with D possibly being TRBD1 (9 bases). Trimming took 5 bases from V and 6 from J, leaving 32 bases between them. The CDR3 is 19 residues long. Germline V gives CDR1 MNHEY, CDR2 SMNVEV (reference sequence). CDR3: CASSKYSGTGRGVWVEQYF. Here the CDR3 DNA reads TGTGCCAGCAGTAAATACTCCGGGACAGGGCGGGGGGTTTGGGTCGAGCAGTACTTC.

The V gene is TRBV6-5, the J gene TRBJ1-1; D possibly corresponds to TRBD1 (5 bases). With 7 bases removed from V and 3 bases from J, the gap between germline ends came to 15 bases. CDR3 length: 14 residues. From germline, CDR1 is MNHEY and CDR2 SVGAGI. CDR3 in DNA: TGTGCCAGCACCAGGGCGGGGCTCGACACTGAAGCTTTCTTT. Translating gives CASTRAGLDTEAFF.

The rearrangement links TRBV27 to TRBJ1-6, with D tentatively TRBD1 (6 bases). Per germline, CDR1 MNHEY and CDR2 SMNVEV (reference sequence). This CDR3 comprises 15 residues. The germline V and J ends were trimmed by 8 bases and 6 bases, with 17 bases remaining between them. Here the CDR3 DNA reads TGTGCCAGCCGGCCCCGCAGGGGCAGTAATTCACCCCTCCACTTT. This sequence encodes CASRPRRGSNSPLHF.

The J gene is TRBJ2-7, the V gene TRBV7-2; 8 nucleotides line up with TRBD2. Germline values: CDR1 SGHTA, CDR2 FQGNSA. V gave up 10 bases and J gave up 2 bases; unmatched junction bases: 7. The CDR3 consists of 13 residues. DNA for the CDR3: TGTGCCACTACGGGGGGGGGTGCCTACGAGCAGTACTTC. It encodes CATTGGGAYEQYF.

On this clone: Germline and junction disagree at one end, which may indicate a read error. The V call is TRBV7-9, the J call TRBJ2-1; D call uncertain. CDR3 length: 12 amino acids. Germline V lookup: CDR1 SEHNR, CDR2 FQNEAQ (reference sequence). CDR3 sequence reads: CSSSAQNNEQFF. DNA of the CDR3: TGTTCCAGCAGCGCACAGAACAATGAGCAGTTCTTC.

The J gene is TRBJ1-1, the V gene TRBV10-3; 10 positions agree with TRBD1. Germline assignment: CDR1 ENHRY and CDR2 SYGVKD. The CDR3 consists of 16 residues. The V and J ends lost 6 bases and 1 base, in that order; junction bases with no gene match: 8. As DNA, the CDR3 is TGTGCCATCAGGGGACAGGGGATTATGGCGAACACTGAAGCTTTCTTT. This sequence encodes CAIRGQGIMANTEAFF.

This clone was seen only a few times. In DNA form, the CDR3 reads TGCGCCAGCAGCCAAGCCGGCCGGGGGCAAGAGACCCAGTACTTC. It yields the protein CASSQAGRGQETQYF. The chain couples TRBV4-1 to TRBJ2-5, with D perhaps matching TRBD2 (6 bases). Germline CDR1 and CDR2: MGHRA and YSYEKL. The CDR3 is 15 residues long. V lost 1 base and J lost 2, with 11 bases in between.

The genes are TRBV25-1 and TRBJ2-3; possibly TRBD2 for D (6 bases). The CDR3 is made up of 15 amino acids. Germline V lookup: CDR1 MGHDK, CDR2 SYGVNS. V was pared by 2 bases and J by 5 bases, with 14 bases between. CDR3 bases: TGTGCCAGCAGTGAACTGCGGGGAGGAGGAGATACGCAGTATTTT. Translated: CASSELRGGGDTQYF.

This clone was seen once. This chain joins TRBV4-2 and TRBJ2-2, with 9 bases matching TRBD2. Germline loops: CDR1 LGHNA, CDR2 YNFKEQ. Germline trimming cut 1 base from V and 3 bases from J; bases unmatched to any gene: 3. The CDR3 loop spans 16 amino acids. Here the CDR3 reads CASSQGLAEDTGELFF. The CDR3 DNA reads TGTGCCAGCAGCCAAGGACTAGCGGAAGACACCGGGGAGCTGTTTTTT.

The gene calls are TRBV21-1 and TRBJ2-7; TRBD2 is the table's D call and was not checked against the DNA. TRBV21-1 is noted as a pseudogene. The CDR3 contains 15 residues. The chain's CDR3 is CASSNPAGGAYEQYF. The CDR3 DNA reads as TGTGCCAGCAGCAACCCTGCGGGGGGAGCGTACGAGCAGTACTTC.

The rearrangement links TRBV15 to TRBJ2-5, with unresolved D. Germline CDR1 LNHNV, CDR2 YYDKDF (reference sequence). Trimming cost V 0 bases and J 5 bases, with 7 bases left between them. The CDR3 is made up of 13 amino acids. CDR3 DNA sequence: TGTGCCACCAGCAGAGATTCGAGGGAGACCCAGTACTTC. Protein product: CATSRDSRETQYF.

V and J are TRBV7-9 and TRBJ2-7; 14 bases map to TRBD2. Germline loops: CDR1 SEHNR, CDR2 FQNEAQ (reference sequence). The CDR3 is 17 amino acids. V shed 4 bases and J 4 bases; nucleotides not matched to a gene: 9. In nucleotides, the CDR3 is TGTGCCAGCAGCTCCAGACTAGCGGGGGGGCCGGGGTACGAGCAGTACTTC. Translated, it gives CASSSRLAGGPGYEQYF.

This clone was seen a single time. This rearrangement joins TRBV7-6 to TRBJ1-3; the D gene is possibly TRBD1 (5 bases). V lost 1 base to trimming and J lost 0 bases, with 13 bases between them. This CDR3 has 17 amino acids. From germline, CDR1 is SGHVS and CDR2 FNYEAQ. The CDR3 DNA sequence: TGTGCCAGCAGCTTAGAGGGGAACCCAAACTCTGGAAACACCATATATTTT. Translation: CASSLEGNPNSGNTIYF.

This clone was counted a few times. This sequence joins TRBV29-1 and TRBJ1-1; D perhaps matches TRBD1 (6 bases). Germline V gives CDR1 SQVTM, CDR2 ANQGSEA. Trimming took 8 bases from V and 1 from J, leaving 14 bases between them. The CDR3 has 13 amino acids. The CDR3 nucleotides are TGCAGCTCCAGTCAAGGGGGGAACACTGAAGCTTTCTTT. This codes for CSSSQGGNTEAFF. Using reference TRBV29-1 and TRBJ1-1 for the parts outside the CDR3, the full variable domain is SAVISQKPSRDICQRGTSLTIQCQVDSQVTMMFWYRQQPGQSLTLIATANQGSEATYESGFVIDKFPISRPNLTFSTLTVSNMSPEDSSIYLCSSSQGGNTEAFFGQGTRLTVV.

The V call is TRBV4-3, the J call TRBJ2-5, with 8 bases that match TRBD2. The DNA end is a closer match to TRBJ2-7, so the J assignment may be wrong. Germline V CDR1 and CDR2: LGHNA, YSLEER. This CDR3 comprises 16 residues. The CDR3 DNA reads TGCGCCAGCAGCCAAGATCGAGGCGGGAGGTCCTACGAGCAGTACTTC. It codes for CASSQDRGGRSYEQYF.

The V call is TRBV7-3, the J call TRBJ2-3; D is unclear. Germline V gene sequence: CDR1 SGHTA, CDR2 FQGTGA. V was trimmed by 2 bases and J by 0 bases, leaving 9 bases between them. The CDR3 covers 15 residues. CDR3 loop: CASSLGVYSTDTQYF. For the CDR3, the DNA is TGTGCCAGCAGCTTAGGAGTCTACAGCACAGATACGCAGTATTTT.

This clone has a single count. This chain links TRBV9 with TRBJ1-4; TRBD1 aligns across 8 bases. The CDR3 has 15 residues. J lost 8 bases, V lost 4 bases, and 10 bases had no gene match. The germline V gene encodes CDR1 SGDLS and CDR2 YYNGEE. DNA of the CDR3: TGTGCCAGCAGCTCCGACGGACAGGGTTACGAAAAACTGTTTTTT. Amino acids: CASSSDGQGYEKLFF.

The rearrangement uses TRBV6-1 and TRBJ2-2, with a possible D match to TRBD2 (5 bases). V was clipped by 2 bases and J by 6 bases, with 16 bases between them. The CDR3 has 16 amino acids. Germline CDR1 reads MNHNS; CDR2 reads SASEGT. CDR3 in DNA: TGTGCCAGCAGTGAAATGGCAGGAAGCGGAGCCGGGGAGCTGTTTTTT. Its translation is CASSEMAGSGAGELFF.

This clone showed up just once. The gene calls are TRBV7-3 and TRBJ1-2; weak D call: TRBD1 (6 bases). Trimming pared 6 bases from V and 3 bases from J, leaving 20 bases between. The CDR3 is 16 residues long. CDR1 and CDR2 from the germline V gene are SGHTA and FQGTGA. The CDR3: CASRIWTDQDYYGYTF. CDR3 bases: TGTGCCAGCAGGATTTGGACAGACCAGGATTACTATGGCTACACCTTC.

The rearrangement joins TRBV5-4 to TRBJ2-3; a weak D match, TRBD2 (6 bases). Trimming took off 0 bases at V and 6 bases at J, with 17 bases between the two ends. Germline loops: CDR1 SGHNT, CDR2 YYREEE (reference sequence). This CDR3 is 16 amino acids long. The CDR3 bases are TGTGCCAGCAGCTTGGAGGGCGGGACTGGGGTTGATACGCAGTATTTT. It specifies CASSLEGGTGVDTQYF.

This clone was observed a single time. The chain uses TRBV6-1 and TRBJ2-3; 7 bases are a match to TRBD2. The germline gives CDR1 MNHNS, CDR2 SASEGT. J lost 4 bases, V lost 2 bases, and 6 bases had no gene match. The CDR3 length is 15 residues. The CDR3 coding sequence is TGTGCCAGCAGTGAATACAGCGGGACGCCAGATACGCAGTATTTT. Amino acids: CASSEYSGTPDTQYF.

The chain couples TRBV7-2 to TRBJ2-3; 8 bases fit TRBD2. The CDR3 contains 14 residues. The ends lost 4 bases at V and 3 bases at J; junction bases unmatched: 3. Germline assignment: CDR1 SGHTA and CDR2 FQGNSA. The CDR3 here is CASSSGLATDTQYF. CDR3 bases: TGTGCCAGCAGCTCAGGACTAGCAACAGATACGCAGTATTTT.

J is TRBJ1-3 and V is TRBV6-5, with 9 bases aligning to TRBD1. Trimming at V came to 11 bases and at J to 6 bases, leaving 14 bases not matched to a gene. This CDR3 contains 15 residues. In germline, CDR1 is MNHEY, CDR2 SVGAGI. CDR3 sequence: CAGRGQGKAENTIYF. As DNA, the CDR3 is TGTGCCGGTCGGGGACAGGGAAAGGCGGAAAACACCATATATTTT.

This clone was picked up one time. This chain joins TRBV6-1 and TRBJ2-1; tentative D call: TRBD1 (6 bases). Per the germline V gene, CDR1 is MNHNS and CDR2 is SASEGT. The CDR3 totals 14 residues. V lost 6 bases, J lost 5 bases, and 14 bases lay in between. The CDR3 sequence is CASSATGIHNEQFF. The CDR3 DNA reads TGTGCCAGCAGCGCAACAGGGATCCACAATGAGCAGTTCTTC.

This chain uses TRBV30 with TRBJ1-2; 12 nucleotides match TRBD1. The J segment lost 6 bases and the V segment lost 2 bases, leaving 7 bases of the junction unmatched. CDR1 and CDR2 (germline): GTSNPN, SVGIG (reference sequence). This CDR3 has 15 residues. CDR3 DNA: TGTGCCTGGAGTAACAAGGGACAGGGGGCCGATGGCTACACCTTC. Its translation: CAWSNKGQGADGYTF.

CDR3 DNA: TGCGCCAGCAGCCAATCCCTTAGCGGGAGGGCGCGGGGTGAGCAGTTCTTC. Protein product: CASSQSLSGRARGEQFF. The rearrangement joins TRBV4-3 to TRBJ2-1; 11 bases are shared with TRBD2. CDR3 length: 17 residues. Germline CDR1 and CDR2: LGHNA and YSLEER. Trimming removed 2 bases from V and 9 bases from J; junction bases left unmatched: 12.